The 6 T cell receptor beta chains listed next were all sequenced from one sample in a study of blood T cell repertoires in COVID-19. Assay: immunoSEQ multiplex PCR; the TCRdb copy retains only in-frame clones and omits some. The sample records roughly 340,000 clones, about nine tenths being singletons. Sequencing was carried out using peripheral blood. Source of these receptors: a woman between 70 and 85 years old with COVID-19, enrolled during active disease.

The J gene is TRBJ1-5, the V gene TRBV2; 10 positions match TRBD1. The CDR3 runs to 14 residues. V lost 5 bases, J lost 7 bases, and 5 bases stayed unmatched. The germline CDR1 and CDR2 sequences are SNHLY and FYNNEI. The CDR3 DNA reads as TGTGCCAGCAGTTCCGGGACAGGGGAGCAGCCCCAGCATTTT. Translation: CASSSGTGEQPQHF.

The genes are TRBV11-2 and TRBJ1-5; TRBD1 aligns across 7 bases. Per the germline V gene, CDR1 is SGHAT and CDR2 is FQNNGV. There are 15 residues in the CDR3. Germline trimming cut 5 bases from V and 10 bases from J; bases unmatched to any gene: 14. This chain's CDR3 is CASSQGGGGAKPQHF. CDR3 nucleotide sequence: TGTGCCAGCAGCCAGGGGGGAGGAGGGGCAAAACCCCAGCATTTT.

The chain uses TRBV5-1 and TRBJ2-1; 8 nucleotides agree with TRBD1. The V segment lost 7 bases and the J segment 6 bases; nucleotides outside the gene matches: 12. CDR1 is SGHRS and CDR2 is YFSETQ in the germline V gene. CDR3 length: 15 amino acids. The CDR3 protein is CASAPGTGGFNEQFF. For the CDR3, the DNA is TGCGCCAGCGCACCCGGGACAGGCGGCTTCAATGAGCAGTTCTTC.

This clone occurred once. This chain links TRBV6-6 with TRBJ2-4; TRBD2 agrees at 13 bases. The J segment lost 0 bases and the V segment lost 5 bases, leaving 13 bases of the junction unmatched. CDR3 length: 20 residues. From germline, CDR1 is MNHNY and CDR2 SVGAGI (reference sequence). The CDR3 reads CASSRSTSGGYSLAKNIQYF. CDR3 DNA: TGTGCCAGCAGTCGCTCGACTAGCGGGGGGTACAGTCTAGCCAAAAACATTCAGTACTTC.

V usage is TRBV30 and J usage is TRBJ2-7; 8 bases map to TRBD1. Per germline, CDR1 GTSNPN and CDR2 SVGIG (reference sequence). V lost 4 bases, J lost 7 bases, and 9 bases stayed unmatched. The CDR3 consists of 13 residues. The CDR3 sequence is CAWKRTGNREQYF. CDR3 nucleotide sequence: TGTGCCTGGAAGCGGACAGGGAATCGTGAGCAGTACTTC.

V gene TRBV23-1 combines with J gene TRBJ2-7, with no clear D. TRBV23-1 has ORF status, its function being uncertain. Trimming removed 0 bases from V and 6 bases from J, with 18 bases in between. This CDR3 is 16 amino acids long. CDR3 bases: TGCGCCAGCAGTCAATCGTGCCGCTACCTACGCGGCGAGCAGTACTTC. It encodes CASSQSCRYLRGEQYF.